Listed here is a single T cell receptor (beta chain). This receptor's antigen is unknown. No quality values exist for individual bases; no much larger clone is one base distant. CDR1 and CDR2, looked up from the germline V gene, are SGHTA and FQGTGA. Trimmed from V: 5 bases; trimmed from J: 7 bases; junction bases lacking a gene match: 5. The CDR3 spans 15 residues, from the cysteine through the phenylalanine. Only CDR3 DNA remains: 45 bases, in frame from the first base. The sample belongs to a study of blood T cell repertoires in COVID-19 (TCRdb year 2020). As for the study more broadly: Samples covering the acute and convalescent phases of COVID-19 were provided by collaborators in the United States, Italy and Spain. Deeply sampled blood TCRbeta repertoires from subjects exposed to, actively infected with, or recovered from COVID-19 were included in the dataset. The samples were drawn from two sources: the first 160 participants of the ongoing ImmuneRACE study, and 1,000 to 1,500 subjects contributed by 6 global collaborators. Nearly every sample came with metadata listing a de-identified subject ID, COVID-19 status, age in years and sex. The repertoires were made available in a free public database intended to serve as a resource for research on the immune response to SARS-CoV-2. The material from the prospective study consisted of cDNA or gDNA derived from T cells, B-cell-depleted T cells, or PBMCs. Where HLA class I and class II types were available, the types were taken from metadata supplied by the sample provider, not from assay-based typing.

The research as a whole found: How much clinical and demographic metadata was included differed by source and by participant, and the metadata was provided uncurated.

TCRbeta CDR3 regions were amplified from genomic DNA using the immunoSEQ Assay, a bias-controlled multiplex PCR. From the authors' description of their analysis: Within the assay, amplification of reference gene primers was used to estimate how many nucleated cells each sample contained. To quantify the absolute abundance of each unique TCRbeta CDR3 rearrangement, sequence reads were collapsed and filtered. For each sample, productive Simpson clonality was calculated as the square root of Simpson's diversity index across productive rearrangements. The table was pulled from immuneACCESS by TCRdb, which kept in-frame rearrangements only. Such tables lose some clones; where checked, under half of the loss comes from unresolved V genes, and the rest has no known cause. V and J calls and clone size are copied from that table; D and trimming were computed from the DNA. Here the sample has about 250,000 clones; around 89% occur a single time. The ten largest make up around 10% of the sample.

Enrolling through a virtual design, the prospective study's participants ranged in age from roughly 18 to 90 years and lived across about two dozen United States geographic areas. In the prospective study, participants were assigned to cohorts based on the clinical history participants reported in a screening survey and a study questionnaire. ImmuneRACE Cohort 3 recovered participants were defined by two consecutive negative NP/OP PCR tests, healthcare professional clearance, or symptom resolution. Each participant in the prospective study had whole blood, serum and a nasopharyngeal or oropharyngeal swab collected by mobile phlebotomists. Participants in the prospective study had the option to provide additional blood draws and questionnaires over a roughly 2-month period. Before DNA extraction, prospective study blood samples were shipped either frozen or at room temperature.

The sample taken for sequencing was PBMCs or T cells enriched from blood (not recorded which). The sequence was collected from a man between 35 and 55 years old who had recovered from COVID-19. The rearrangement combines TRBV7-3 with TRBJ2-3, with TRBD2 identical over 14 junction bases. This receptor carries the CDR3 CASSPTSGGAHTQYF. The nucleotides are TGTGCCAGCAGCCCGACTAGCGGGGGGGCCCATACGCAGTATTTT.